The T cell receptor (beta chain) under discussion was sequenced for a study of CD8 T cells in Susac syndrome. Notes on the study in general: CD4+ T cell repertoires in Susac syndrome lacked clonal expansion.

On this clonotype: Its target is not known.

RNA totalling roughly 0.5 to 1 ug underwent reverse transcription with random hexamers. Across 54 Vbeta and 13 Jbeta, TCR beta CDR3 was amplified with immunoSEQ multiplex PCR. TCRdb reprocessed the immunoSEQ multiplex PCR reads with MiXCR, giving one entry per CDR3 protein. Of more than 110,000 distinct CDR3 sequences in the sample, approximately 95% were seen once. CDR1 is DFQATT and CDR2 is SNEGSKA in the germline V gene (reference sequence). This CDR3 has 14 amino acids. The ends were cut back, 2 bases at V and 4 bases at J, with 14 bases in the middle. Sample: CD4+ T cells from PBMCs. The chain couples TRBV20-1 to TRBJ1-2, with a tentative D call TRBD1 (5 bases). The TCR sequence derives from a human donor with Susac syndrome. CDR3 nucleotide sequence: TGCAGTGCTAGAACTCAGGGTCTCGGCTATGGCTACACCTTC. Its protein is CSARTQGLGYGYTF.